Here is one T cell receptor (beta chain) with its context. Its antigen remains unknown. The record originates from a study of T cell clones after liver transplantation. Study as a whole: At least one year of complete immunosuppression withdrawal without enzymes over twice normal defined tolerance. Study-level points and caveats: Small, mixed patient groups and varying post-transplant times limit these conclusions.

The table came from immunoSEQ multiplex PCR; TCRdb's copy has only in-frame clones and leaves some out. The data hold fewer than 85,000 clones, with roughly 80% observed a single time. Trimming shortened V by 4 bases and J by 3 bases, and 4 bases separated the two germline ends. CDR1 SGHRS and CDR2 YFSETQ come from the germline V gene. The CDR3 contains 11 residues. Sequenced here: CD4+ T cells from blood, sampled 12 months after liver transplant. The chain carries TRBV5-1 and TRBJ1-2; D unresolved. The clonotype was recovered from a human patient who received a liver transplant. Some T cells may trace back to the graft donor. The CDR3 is CASSGDYGYTF. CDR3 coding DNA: TGCGCCAGCAGCGGGGACTATGGCTACACCTTC.